This TCR beta chain was captured by sequencing in a study of regulatory T cells in long-lasting Graves disease. There are a few counts of this clonotype. The CDR3 sequence is 14 residues long. V shed 2 bases and J shed 2 bases, with 9 bases lying between them. Germline assignment: CDR1 SEHNR and CDR2 FQNEAQ (reference sequence). Noted time point: newly diagnosed GD, antithyroid drugs for less than 3 months. The TCR library was made from RNA extracted from PBMCs. In building TCR beta libraries, iRepertoire HTBI primers were used together with Arm-PCR of CDR3 regions. TCRdb reprocessed the multiplex PCR reads via MiXCR and lists one record per CDR3 protein. The sample has some 400,000 distinct CDR3 sequences, under 15% seen once. Separately, the same data were catalogued under a study of T cells in Graves' hyperthyroidism and ophthalmopathy.

Specimen: peripheral blood mononuclear cells (PBMCs), collected at new diagnosis, from a patient treated with antithyroid drugs. The sequence came from a woman aged 30 to 39 with Graves disease. The rearrangement joins TRBV7-9 to TRBJ2-5; no firm D call. Here the CDR3 reads CASSLIQQQETQYF. In DNA, the CDR3 is TGTGCCAGCAGCTTAATTCAGCAACAAGAGACCCAGTACTTC.